Listed below are T cell receptor beta chains from one sample, sequenced in a study of blood T cell repertoires in COVID-19. Assay: immunoSEQ multiplex PCR; the TCRdb copy retains only in-frame clones and omits some. The repertoire consists of around 200,000 clones, with around 83% occurring once and the leading ten covering 7% to 8%. Source material: peripheral blood. The receptor set was obtained from a woman of 80 years or more in a cohort sampled during active or convalescent COVID-19. The CDR3 runs from the conserved cysteine through the conserved F or W. Each record gives: V gene, J gene, D gene, clone size, CDR3 protein, CDR3 DNA. A D gene is named only where the DNA matches it firmly. Rows may omit the clone size; those that give it use once, few, many or a size class.

>TRBV30|TRBJ2-7|-|-
CAPTHVERGEQYF
TGTGCCCCAACCCACGTCGAACGGGGCGAGCAGTACTTC
>TRBV10-3|TRBJ2-1|TRBD2|few
CAIRTGLAGALEQFF
TGTGCCATCAGGACGGGACTAGCGGGGGCCCTGGAGCAGTTCTTC
>TRBV7-9|TRBJ1-2|-|-
CASSVSQDGYTF
TGTGCCAGCAGCGTCTCCCAGGATGGCTACACCTTC
>TRBV2|TRBJ1-1|-|-
CADGARYGGYTEAFF
TGTGCCGACGGGGCGCGTTATGGGGGGTACACTGAAGCTTTCTTT
>TRBV10-3|TRBJ2-1|-|-
CAISEGDEQFF
TGTGCCATCAGTGAAGGGGATGAGCAGTTCTTC
>TRBV7-9|TRBJ2-5|TRBD1|-
CASSSSTGQGKRRAQYF
TGTGCCAGCAGCTCGTCTACGGGACAGGGAAAGAGAAGAGCCCAGTACTTC
>TRBV19|TRBJ1-2|TRBD1|-
CASFQRTGRYGYTF
TGTGCCAGTTTCCAACGGACAGGCAGATATGGCTACACCTTC
>TRBV6-2/TRBV6-3|TRBJ2-1|-|-
CASSSQNNEQFF
TGTGCCAGCAGTTCCCAGAACAATGAGCAGTTCTTC
>TRBV29-1|TRBJ1-1|TRBD1|few
CSAALGQGTEAFF
TGCAGCGCCGCTTTGGGACAGGGGACTGAAGCTTTCTTT
>TRBV5-4|TRBJ1-2|-|-
CASSPGQGLGYTF
TGTGCCAGCAGCCCGGGGCAGGGGCTAGGCTACACCTTC
>TRBV10-3|TRBJ1-1|-|-
CAISEFARMNTEAFF
TGTGCCATCAGTGAGTTTGCCAGAATGAACACTGAAGCTTTCTTT
>TRBV27|TRBJ2-3|TRBD1|-
CASSSRGTGEPDTQYF
TGTGCCAGCAGTTCCAGAGGGACAGGTGAGCCGGATACGCAGTATTTT
>TRBV6-2/TRBV6-3|TRBJ2-7|TRBD1|-
CASSGQVSGRQYF
TGTGCCAGCAGCGGACAGGTTTCGGGTCGGCAGTACTTC
>TRBV6-6|TRBJ2-2|TRBD2|-
CASTSGLAGATGELFF
TGTGCCAGCACCTCCGGACTAGCGGGAGCAACCGGGGAGCTGTTTTTT
>TRBV4-3|TRBJ1-2|-|few
CASSTLRAAPVGYTF
TGCGCCAGCAGCACACTCAGGGCGGCTCCGGTGGGCTACACCTTC
>TRBV18|TRBJ1-4|-|-
CASSPTGGASTNEKLFF
TGTGCCAGCTCACCCACCGGGGGTGCCTCAACTAATGAAAAACTGTTTTTT
>TRBV28|TRBJ1-2|-|-
CASSPNWPYGYTF
TGTGCCAGCAGCCCCAATTGGCCTTATGGCTACACCTTC
>TRBV10-3|TRBJ1-4|TRBD1|-
CAISGTGPSSKLFF
TGTGCCATCAGTGGGACAGGGCCCTCGAGTAAACTGTTTTTT
>TRBV5-5|TRBJ2-1|TRBD2|-
CASSNTGTTDNEQFF
TGTGCCAGCAGTAATACCGGGACTACAGACAATGAGCAGTTCTTC
>TRBV14|TRBJ1-3|-|-
CASSQQGMLGNTIYF
TGTGCCAGCAGCCAACAGGGCATGCTTGGAAACACCATATATTTT